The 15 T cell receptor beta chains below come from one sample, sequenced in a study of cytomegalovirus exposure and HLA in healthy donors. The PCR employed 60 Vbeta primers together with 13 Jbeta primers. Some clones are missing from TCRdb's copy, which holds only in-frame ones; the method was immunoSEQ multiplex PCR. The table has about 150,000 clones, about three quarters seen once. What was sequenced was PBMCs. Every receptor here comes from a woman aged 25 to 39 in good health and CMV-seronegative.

Here the CDR3 DNA reads TGTGCCAGCAGTTTGACAGGGGGATCTGGGGCCAACGTCCTGACTTTC. As protein: CASSLTGGSGANVLTF. V and J are TRBV6-5 and TRBJ2-6; 9 bases are shared with TRBD1. V was clipped by 4 bases and J by 1 base; unmatched bases: 2. Germline-derived CDR1 and CDR2 are MNHEY and SVGAGI. The CDR3 runs 16 residues.

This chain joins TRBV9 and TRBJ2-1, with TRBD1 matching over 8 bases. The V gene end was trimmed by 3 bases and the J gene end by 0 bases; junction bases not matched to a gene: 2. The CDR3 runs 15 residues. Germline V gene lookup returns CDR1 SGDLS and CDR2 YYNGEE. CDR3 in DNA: TGTGCCAGCAGCGCCGACAGGGGCTCCTACAATGAGCAGTTCTTC. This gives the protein CASSADRGSYNEQFF.

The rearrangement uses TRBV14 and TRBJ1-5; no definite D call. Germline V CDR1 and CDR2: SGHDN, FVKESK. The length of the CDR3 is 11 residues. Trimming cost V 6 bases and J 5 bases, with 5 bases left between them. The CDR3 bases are TGTGCCAGCAGACGGGATCAGCCCCAGCATTTT. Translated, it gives CASRRDQPQHF.

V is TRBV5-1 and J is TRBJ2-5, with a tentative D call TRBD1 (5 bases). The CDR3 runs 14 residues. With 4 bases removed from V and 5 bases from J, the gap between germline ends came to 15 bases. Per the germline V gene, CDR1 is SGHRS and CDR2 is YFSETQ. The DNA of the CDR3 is TGCGCCAGCAGCACTACCTCAGGGATGGAGACCCAGTACTTC. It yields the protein CASSTTSGMETQYF. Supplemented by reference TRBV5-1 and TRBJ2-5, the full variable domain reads KAGVTQTPRYLIKTRGQQVTLSCSPISGHRSVSWYQQTPGQGLQFLFEYFSETQRNKGNFPGRFSGRQFSNSRSEMNVSTLELGDSALYLCASSTTSGMETQYFGPGTRLLVL.

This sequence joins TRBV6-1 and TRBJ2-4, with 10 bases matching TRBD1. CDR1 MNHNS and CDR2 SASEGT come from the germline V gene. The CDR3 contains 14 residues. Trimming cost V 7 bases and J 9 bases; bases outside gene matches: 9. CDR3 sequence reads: CASTQGQGNTIQYF. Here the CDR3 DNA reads TGTGCCAGCACCCAGGGACAGGGGAATACCATTCAGTACTTC.

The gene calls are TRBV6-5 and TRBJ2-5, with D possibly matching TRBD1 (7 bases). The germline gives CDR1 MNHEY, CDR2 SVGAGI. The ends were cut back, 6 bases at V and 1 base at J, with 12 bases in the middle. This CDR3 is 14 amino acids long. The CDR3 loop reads CASSRGVIQETQYF. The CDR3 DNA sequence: TGTGCCAGCAGCAGGGGGGTAATCCAAGAGACCCAGTACTTC.

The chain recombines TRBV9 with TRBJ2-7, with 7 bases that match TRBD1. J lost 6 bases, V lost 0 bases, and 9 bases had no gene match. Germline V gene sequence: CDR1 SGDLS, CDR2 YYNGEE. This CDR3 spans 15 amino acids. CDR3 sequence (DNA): TGTGCCAGCAGCGTAGCGTCGACAGGGAAGGCCGAGCAGTACTTC. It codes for CASSVASTGKAEQYF.

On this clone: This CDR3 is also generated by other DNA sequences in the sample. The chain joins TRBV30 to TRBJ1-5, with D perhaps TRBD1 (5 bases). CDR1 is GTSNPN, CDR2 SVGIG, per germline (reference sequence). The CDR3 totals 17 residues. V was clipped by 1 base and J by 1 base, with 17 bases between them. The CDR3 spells CAWSAGGGGWSNQPQHF. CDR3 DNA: TGTGCCTGGAGTGCTGGCGGGGGGGGTTGGAGCAATCAGCCCCAGCATTTT.

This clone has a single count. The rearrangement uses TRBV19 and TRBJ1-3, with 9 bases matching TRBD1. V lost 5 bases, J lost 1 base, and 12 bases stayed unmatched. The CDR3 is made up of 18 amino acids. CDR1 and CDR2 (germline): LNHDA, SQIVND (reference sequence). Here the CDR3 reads CASSLHRGRLRSGNTIYF. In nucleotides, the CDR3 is TGTGCCAGTAGTCTCCACAGGGGGCGATTACGGTCTGGAAACACCATATATTTT.

The CDR3 DNA reads TGTGCCAGCAATTCTCCCCCCCGACTAGTCAACGATGAGCAGTTCTTC. Its protein product is CASNSPPRLVNDEQFF. The V and J genes are TRBV7-9 and TRBJ2-1, with a tentative D call TRBD2 (6 bases). Germline CDR1 is SEHNR and CDR2 is FQNEAQ (reference sequence). The CDR3 contains 16 residues. V was trimmed by 7 bases and J by 8 bases, leaving 24 bases between them.

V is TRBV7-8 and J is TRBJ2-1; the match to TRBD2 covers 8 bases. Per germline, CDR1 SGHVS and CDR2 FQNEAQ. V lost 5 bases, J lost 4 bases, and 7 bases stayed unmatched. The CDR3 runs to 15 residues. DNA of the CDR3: TGTGCCAGCAGCGTATCACGGGGGGGTTACAATGAGCAGTTCTTC. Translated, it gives CASSVSRGGYNEQFF. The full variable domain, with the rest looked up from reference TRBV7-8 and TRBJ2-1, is GAGVSQSPRYKVAKRGQDVALRCDPISGHVSLFWYQQALGQGPEFLTYFQNEAQLDKSGLPSDRFFAERPEGSVSTLKIQRTQQEDSAVYLCASSVSRGGYNEQFFGPGTRLTVL.

The CDR3 bases are TGTGCCAGCAGCCCTAACAGGGACGTGGCTTTCTTT. It encodes CASSPNRDVAFF. The V call is TRBV11-1, the J call TRBJ1-1, with TRBD1 as a possible D gene (6 bases). The germline V gene has CDR1 SGHAT and CDR2 FQDESV (reference sequence). The CDR3 runs 12 residues. V lost 5 bases, J lost 11 bases, and 15 bases lay in between.

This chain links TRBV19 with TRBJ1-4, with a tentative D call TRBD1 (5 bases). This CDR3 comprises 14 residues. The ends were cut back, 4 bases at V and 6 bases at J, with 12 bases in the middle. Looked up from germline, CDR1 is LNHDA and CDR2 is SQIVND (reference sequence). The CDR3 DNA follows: TGTGCCAGTAGTAGACTGACAGACGATGAAAAACTGTTTTTT. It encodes CASSRLTDDEKLFF.

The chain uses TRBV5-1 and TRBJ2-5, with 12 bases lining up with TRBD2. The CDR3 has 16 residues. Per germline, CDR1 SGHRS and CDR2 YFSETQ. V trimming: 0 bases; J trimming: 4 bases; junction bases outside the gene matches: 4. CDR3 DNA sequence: TGCGCCAGCAGCTTGGATCTAGCGGGGGGGCTAGAGACCCAGTACTTC. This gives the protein CASSLDLAGGLETQYF.

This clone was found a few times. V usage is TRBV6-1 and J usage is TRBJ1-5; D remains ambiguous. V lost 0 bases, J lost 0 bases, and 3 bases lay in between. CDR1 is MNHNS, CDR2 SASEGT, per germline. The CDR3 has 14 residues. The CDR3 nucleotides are TGTGCCAGCAGTGAAGCGAGTAGCAATCAGCCCCAGCATTTT. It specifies CASSEASSNQPQHF.